This TCR beta chain was observed in a study of cytomegalovirus exposure and HLA in healthy donors. Study results and caveats: Listed as cytomegalovirus-associated were 150 to 200 TCR beta chains. Within the 120 or so validation repertoires, first-cohort TCR clusters tended to co-occur, according to a later analysis. In vitro testing confirmed a few CMV-associated chains as specific for CMV antigens.

From germline, CDR1 is MNHEY and CDR2 SMNVEV (reference sequence). V was pared by 3 bases and J by 3 bases, with 13 bases between. The CDR3 is 15 amino acids. TCRdb's table, derived via immunoSEQ multiplex PCR, lists solely in-frame clones and lacks some. The sample has hundreds of thousands of clones, around 86% seen once. The donors were in the roughly 130-subject validation cohort, distinct from the approximately 670-subject first cohort. With regard to this clone: Its cognate antigen is unknown.

The gene calls are TRBV27 and TRBJ2-3, with unresolved D. The sequencing input was PBMCs. The source of this sequence is a woman aged 18-35 years in good health and CMV-seronegative. CDR3 loop: CASSLRPSRTDTQYF. The CDR3 region has the DNA TGTGCCAGCAGTTTGCGTCCCTCCCGTACAGATACGCAGTATTTT.